The rows below give T cell receptor beta chains drawn from one sample of a study of T-cell memory formation after mild COVID-19. One entry per CDR3 protein results from TCRdb running MiXCR on the 5' RACE reads. The table has around 510,000 distinct CDR3 sequences, about a fifth seen once. Sequencing was performed on PBMCs or a T cell subset sorted from them (not recorded which). The receptors here all came from an adult woman who had mild COVID-19 (a few samples of this study predate the infection). Cell type and time point are not known. CDR3s include the opening cysteine and the closing phenylalanine or tryptophan. The D gene is left open where the match is weak. Clone size, where shown, is once, few, many, or a class for clones that have expanded.

clone_size j_call d_call v_call cdr3_nt cdr3_aa
. TRBJ1-1 TRBD1 TRBV29-1 TGCAGCGTTCCTTCCGGGACAGGGGGCACTGAAGCTTTCTTT CSVPSGTGGTEAFF
. TRBJ1-6 TRBD1 TRBV6-5 TGTGCCAGCAGTTACGCCCCGACAGGGGATGGATCACCCCTCCACTTT CASSYAPTGDGSPLHF
. TRBJ2-7 TRBD1 TRBV18 TGTGCCAGCTCACCATTCCCGGGACAGGGGGCCGACTACGAGCAGTACTTC CASSPFPGQGADYEQYF
few TRBJ2-7 . TRBV15 TGTGCCATCGAAGACAGCCACTCCTACGAGCAGTACTTC CAIEDSHSYEQYF
. TRBJ2-1 TRBD2 TRBV20-1 TGCAGTGCTGGCCCGGGACTAGCGGGGGTATACAATGAGCAGTTCTTC CSAGPGLAGVYNEQFF
. TRBJ2-3 TRBD2 TRBV7-2 TGTGCCAGCAGCCCACCACCGGGACTAGCGCTGGATACGCAGTATTTT CASSPPPGLALDTQYF
. TRBJ1-6 . TRBV5-1 TGCGCCAGCAGCTTTGGAGGGGGAGGTTCACCCCTCCACTTT CASSFGGGGSPLHF
few TRBJ2-7 . TRBV12-3/TRBV12-4 TGTGCCAGCAGCCAGGCACGGCAGGGGAGTTCCGAGCAGTACTTC CASSQARQGSSEQYF
. TRBJ1-1 TRBD1 TRBV7-8 TGTGCCAGCAGCTCCTCCAGGGGGCTCGGGAAGACTGAAGCTTTCTTT CASSSSRGLGKTEAFF
. TRBJ2-7 TRBD1 TRBV12-3/TRBV12-4 TGTGCCAGCAGCCCAACGGACAGGGGAGGCTACGAGCAGTACTTC CASSPTDRGGYEQYF
few TRBJ1-5 . TRBV24-1 TGTGCCACCAGTGATTCGGGTACGGGGCCCCAGCATTTT CATSDSGTGPQHF
. TRBJ2-3 . TRBV7-6 TGTGCCAGCAGCCCCCAGTACAGCACAGATACGCAGTATTTT CASSPQYSTDTQYF
few TRBJ2-1 . TRBV18 TGTGCCAGCTCACCAGAGTCTTGGGGATCGTTCAATGAGCAGTTCTTC CASSPESWGSFNEQFF
. TRBJ1-2 . TRBV6-1 TGTGCCAGCAGTGCTTCGGGAGACCTATATGGCTACACCTTC CASSASGDLYGYTF
. TRBJ1-2 . TRBV30 TGTGCCTGGAGTGGAAGCCGGGGAGGCTACACCTTC CAWSGSRGGYTF
few TRBJ2-1 TRBD2 TRBV11-2 TGTGCCAGCAGCCTTAGCGGGGGGGCATCTAAGTACAATGAGCAGTTCTTC CASSLSGGASKYNEQFF
few TRBJ1-1 . TRBV28 TGTGCCAGCAGTTTCTCAACTGGAAGTTATACTGAAGCTTTCTTT CASSFSTGSYTEAFF
few TRBJ1-1 TRBD1 TRBV7-2 TGTGCCAGCAGTTCCCCAGGGGGCGAAGCTTTCTTT CASSSPGGEAFF
. TRBJ2-7 . TRBV20-1 TGCAGTGCTGGAAAGAACTCCTACGAGCAGTACTTC CSAGKNSYEQYF
few TRBJ2-2 . TRBV19 TGTGCCAGTAGGCCATACGAGAGTTCCGGGGAGCTGTTTTTT CASRPYESSGELFF
few TRBJ2-3 . TRBV10-3 TGTGCCATCAGTGAGTTGGGGGCTACAGATACGCAGTATTTT CAISELGATDTQYF
. TRBJ1-1 . TRBV6-2/TRBV6-3 TGTGCCAGCAGTCACGGATTGGGGCGTAAAACTGAAGCTTTCTTT CASSHGLGRKTEAFF
. TRBJ1-5 . TRBV6-2/TRBV6-3 TGTGCCAGCAGTTACGGCCCGAGCAATCAGCCCCAGCATTTT CASSYGPSNQPQHF
. TRBJ2-3 . TRBV6-6 TGTGCCAGCAGTTACTACACAGATACGCAGTATTTT CASSYYTDTQYF